Presented here are 7 T cell receptor beta chains from one specimen sequenced in a study of CD8+CD57+ T cells in acquired aplastic anemia. It was genomic DNA that served as the template for profiling TCR beta VDJ and CDR3. TCRdb analysed the reads with MiXCR anew, one entry per CDR3 protein. The sample lists about 210,000 distinct CDR3 sequences, 60% to 65% occurring once. Input material: sorted CD4+, CD8+, or CD8+CD57+ T cells (not recorded which) from PBMCs. These receptors were obtained from a human donor in good health.

The chain employs TRBV29-1 and TRBJ1-1, with 8 nucleotides matching TRBD1. The CDR3 is 14 amino acids. Germline-derived CDR1 and CDR2 are SQVTM and ANQGSEA. J was trimmed by 2 bases and V by 4 bases; bases with no gene match: 6. The CDR3 DNA follows: TGCAGCGTTGGACAGGGGAATCGTAACACTGAAGCTTTCTTT. Protein sequence: CSVGQGNRNTEAFF.

V usage is TRBV6-1 and J usage is TRBJ2-3; 7 nucleotides agree with TRBD2. Germline CDR1 and CDR2: MNHNS and SASEGT. This CDR3 is 15 amino acids long. V shed 2 bases and J 8 bases; nucleotides not matched to a gene: 10. CDR3 bases: TGTGCCAGCAGTGAAACGTCGGGGGGAGACGGTACGCAGTATTTT. Amino acid sequence: CASSETSGGDGTQYF.

V gene TRBV12-3 or TRBV12-4 combines with J gene TRBJ2-5; D is undetermined. V was cut by 1 base and J by 6 bases, with 3 bases left in between. The CDR3 is 11 amino acids. The CDR3 sequence: CASSLGQTQYF. Here the CDR3 DNA reads TGTGCCAGCAGTTTAGGTCAGACCCAGTACTTC.

The V and J genes are TRBV7-9 and TRBJ1-2; the D is unclear. Germline V gene data show CDR1 as SEHNR and CDR2 as FQNEAQ (reference sequence). This CDR3 comprises 11 residues. Deletions cut 5 bases from V and 7 bases from J, with 8 bases between. CDR3 protein: CASSEKGGYTF. As DNA, the CDR3 is TGTGCCAGCAGCGAGAAGGGTGGCTACACCTTC.

This rearrangement joins TRBV7-2 to TRBJ2-3; TRBD2 aligns across 8 bases. The CDR3 has 15 amino acids. The ends lost 5 bases at V and 2 bases at J; junction bases unmatched: 6. The germline CDR1 and CDR2 sequences are SGHTA and FQGNSA. CDR3 nucleotides: TGTGCCAGCAGCCATTATAGCGGGACCACAGATACGCAGTATTTT. Translated: CASSHYSGTTDTQYF.

This clonotype turned up a few times. The chain's CDR3 is CATSDSGTAYEQYF. Here the CDR3 DNA reads TGTGCCACCAGTGATTCTGGGACGGCCTACGAGCAGTACTTC. The rearrangement uses TRBV24-1 and TRBJ2-7; TRBD1 or TRBD2 may be the D gene (5 bases each). Trimming shortened V by 2 bases and J by 2 bases, and 9 bases separated the two germline ends. The CDR3 totals 14 residues. The germline CDR1 and CDR2 sequences are KGHDR and SFDVKD.

Ten or more counts support this clonotype. The J gene is TRBJ2-7, the V gene TRBV12-3 or TRBV12-4; the D gene is possibly TRBD1 (5 bases). The CDR3 runs to 14 residues. Between the trimmed V and J ends, which lost 1 base and 6 bases, there was a span of 13 bases. CDR3 nucleotide sequence: TGTGCCAGCAGTTTAGACGGCACAGGTCGCGAGCAGTACTTC. Its protein product is CASSLDGTGREQYF.